The rows below give T cell receptor beta chains drawn from one sample of a study of blood T cell repertoires in COVID-19. This table comes from immunoSEQ multiplex PCR, and its TCRdb copy is limited to in-frame clones, with some not included. Of fewer than 200,000 clones listed, more than 70% were seen once; the top ten hold approximately 4%. Material for sequencing was PBMCs or T cells enriched from blood (not recorded which). These receptors were taken from a woman between 45 and 65 years old in a cohort exposed to, infected with or recovered from COVID-19 (not recorded which). The CDR3 runs from the conserved cysteine through the conserved F or W. Fields, in order: J gene, D gene, V gene, clone size, CDR3 DNA, CDR3 protein. The D gene is left open where the match is weak. Where a row states a size, it is once, few, many or the class of an expanded clone; other rows omit it.

j_call: TRBJ2-3
d_call: -
v_call: TRBV6-9
clone_size: -
cdr3_nt: TGTGCCAGCAATAAAATGGCGGGTGGCACAGATACGCAGTATTTT
cdr3_aa: CASNKMAGGTDTQYF

j_call: TRBJ1-5
d_call: -
v_call: TRBV25-1
clone_size: -
cdr3_nt: TGTGCCAGCACAGGGTTTGGCAATCAGCCCCAGCATTTT
cdr3_aa: CASTGFGNQPQHF

j_call: TRBJ2-3
d_call: -
v_call: TRBV5-6
clone_size: -
cdr3_nt: TGTGCCAGCAGCTTCTCGAACCGGGGATCAGATACGCAGTATTTT
cdr3_aa: CASSFSNRGSDTQYF

j_call: TRBJ2-2
d_call: -
v_call: TRBV2
clone_size: -
cdr3_nt: TGTGCCAGCAGCCAGACGTGGAGCGGTGTGCCTTTGGCCGGGGAGCTGTTTTTT
cdr3_aa: CASSQTWSGVPLAGELFF

j_call: TRBJ1-3
d_call: -
v_call: TRBV16
clone_size: few
cdr3_nt: TGTGCCAGCAGCCAATCACAGGGCGAAGGAAACACCATATATTTT
cdr3_aa: CASSQSQGEGNTIYF

j_call: TRBJ2-5
d_call: TRBD2
v_call: TRBV28
clone_size: -
cdr3_nt: TGTGCCAGCAGTCTAGAGCGGGGGCTCCAAGAGACCCAGTACTTC
cdr3_aa: CASSLERGLQETQYF

j_call: TRBJ1-1
d_call: -
v_call: TRBV5-1
clone_size: -
cdr3_nt: TGCGCCAGCAGCAATGAAGTCGGAGCTTTCTTT
cdr3_aa: CASSNEVGAFF

j_call: TRBJ2-1
d_call: TRBD1
v_call: TRBV7-2
clone_size: -
cdr3_nt: TGTGCCAGCAGCCTCGCCGGGACAGGGTTTGATGAGCAGTTCTTC
cdr3_aa: CASSLAGTGFDEQFF

j_call: TRBJ2-2
d_call: -
v_call: TRBV7-9
clone_size: -
cdr3_nt: TGTGCCAGCTTAAGTCGGGGGAGCGCCGGGGAGCTGTTTTTT
cdr3_aa: CASLSRGSAGELFF

j_call: TRBJ2-3
d_call: -
v_call: TRBV3-1/TRBV3-2
clone_size: -
cdr3_nt: TGTGCCAGCACCCTAGGCCGGGGGTCGGATACGCAGTATTTT
cdr3_aa: CASTLGRGSDTQYF

j_call: TRBJ2-2
d_call: -
v_call: TRBV2
clone_size: -
cdr3_nt: TGTGCCAGCAGTGATAAGACATCCACCGGGGAGCTGTTTTTT
cdr3_aa: CASSDKTSTGELFF

j_call: TRBJ2-5
d_call: TRBD2
v_call: TRBV9
clone_size: -
cdr3_nt: TGTGCCAGCAGCGTAGGTTTAGCGGGAATAGAGACCCAGTACTTC
cdr3_aa: CASSVGLAGIETQYF

j_call: TRBJ2-7
d_call: TRBD1
v_call: TRBV7-8
clone_size: -
cdr3_nt: TGTGCCAGCAGAAAACAGGGGGACCACTACGAGCAGTACTTC
cdr3_aa: CASRKQGDHYEQYF

j_call: TRBJ2-7
d_call: TRBD2
v_call: TRBV13
clone_size: -
cdr3_nt: TGTGCCAGCAGCCCGCGGACTAGCGGGGAGGGGGAGCAGTACTTC
cdr3_aa: CASSPRTSGEGEQYF

j_call: TRBJ1-2
d_call: -
v_call: TRBV18
clone_size: -
cdr3_nt: TGTGCCAGCTCACCGGAGTCGTCGGGCTACACCTTC
cdr3_aa: CASSPESSGYTF

j_call: TRBJ2-5
d_call: TRBD2
v_call: TRBV11-2
clone_size: -
cdr3_nt: TGTGCCAGCAGCCGTGGGACTAGCGGTAACCAAGAGACCCAGTACTTC
cdr3_aa: CASSRGTSGNQETQYF

j_call: TRBJ2-3
d_call: TRBD2
v_call: TRBV6-4
clone_size: -
cdr3_nt: TGTGCCAGCAGTGACTCCGCTAGCGGGTTCACAGATACGCAGTATTTT
cdr3_aa: CASSDSASGFTDTQYF

j_call: TRBJ1-4
d_call: -
v_call: TRBV3-1/TRBV3-2
clone_size: -
cdr3_nt: TGTGCCAGCAGCCAAGATTTCGAGACAGAGGCAACTAATGAAAAACTGTTTTTT
cdr3_aa: CASSQDFETEATNEKLFF

j_call: TRBJ1-5
d_call: -
v_call: TRBV4-3
clone_size: -
cdr3_nt: TGCGCCAGCAGCCAAGAGGTAGGGGGTCTGAGCAATCAGCCCCAGCATTTT
cdr3_aa: CASSQEVGGLSNQPQHF

j_call: TRBJ2-1
d_call: TRBD2
v_call: TRBV12-3/TRBV12-4
clone_size: -
cdr3_nt: TGTGCCACGGGAGCGGGAGGGTCCAATGAGCAGTTCTTC
cdr3_aa: CATGAGGSNEQFF

j_call: TRBJ2-3
d_call: TRBD1
v_call: TRBV5-4
clone_size: -
cdr3_nt: TGTGCCAGCAGCCCGGACAGGGGGCGGGATACGCAGTATTTT
cdr3_aa: CASSPDRGRDTQYF

j_call: TRBJ2-1
d_call: TRBD2
v_call: TRBV29-1
clone_size: -
cdr3_nt: TGCAGCGTTGAGTTAGCGGGAGGGTCGAATGAGCAGTTCTTC
cdr3_aa: CSVELAGGSNEQFF

j_call: TRBJ1-2
d_call: TRBD1
v_call: TRBV15
clone_size: few
cdr3_nt: TGTGCCACCAGCAGAGGCCGGGGACAGAACTATGGCTACACCTTC
cdr3_aa: CATSRGRGQNYGYTF

j_call: TRBJ1-6
d_call: TRBD1
v_call: TRBV15
clone_size: -
cdr3_nt: TGTGCCACCAGCCCTCGAGGACAGGGTTCACCCCTCCACTTT
cdr3_aa: CATSPRGQGSPLHF

j_call: TRBJ1-4
d_call: -
v_call: TRBV27
clone_size: -
cdr3_nt: TGTGCCAGCAGTTCGGTGACAGCAACTAATGAAAAACTGTTTTTT
cdr3_aa: CASSSVTATNEKLFF

j_call: TRBJ1-5
d_call: TRBD1
v_call: TRBV3-1/TRBV3-2
clone_size: -
cdr3_nt: TGTGCCAGCAGCCAAAAACCGGGACAGGGAAAAAATCAGCCCCAGCATTTT
cdr3_aa: CASSQKPGQGKNQPQHF

j_call: TRBJ2-7
d_call: TRBD2
v_call: TRBV10-1
clone_size: -
cdr3_nt: TGCGCCAGCAGTGATCCGGGACTAGCGCTCGAGCAGTACTTC
cdr3_aa: CASSDPGLALEQYF

j_call: TRBJ2-3
d_call: -
v_call: TRBV24-1
clone_size: -
cdr3_nt: TGTGCCACCAGTGATTTGCTTCAGACGCAGTATTTT
cdr3_aa: CATSDLLQTQYF

j_call: TRBJ2-2
d_call: -
v_call: TRBV5-6
clone_size: -
cdr3_nt: TGTGCCAGCAGCAGCTTTCTGTATCAGGGGTCGAACACCGGGGAGCTGTTTTTT
cdr3_aa: CASSSFLYQGSNTGELFF

j_call: TRBJ2-2
d_call: -
v_call: TRBV11-2
clone_size: -
cdr3_nt: TGTGCCAGCAGCTTACTCTCAGCGAACACCGGGGAGCTGTTTTTT
cdr3_aa: CASSLLSANTGELFF

j_call: TRBJ1-6
d_call: -
v_call: TRBV6-5
clone_size: -
cdr3_nt: TGTGCCAGCCAGGGCCAAGGGGCAGGCAGGTCACCCCTCCACTTT
cdr3_aa: CASQGQGAGRSPLHF

j_call: TRBJ1-2
d_call: -
v_call: TRBV27
clone_size: -
cdr3_nt: TGTGCCACCATGTCTCCCATGACAGATGGCTACACCTTC
cdr3_aa: CATMSPMTDGYTF

j_call: TRBJ1-3
d_call: TRBD1
v_call: TRBV9
clone_size: -
cdr3_nt: TGTGCCAGCAGCGTGGGACAGGGGGCAACTGGAAACACCATATATTTT
cdr3_aa: CASSVGQGATGNTIYF

j_call: TRBJ2-1
d_call: TRBD1
v_call: TRBV6-6
clone_size: -
cdr3_nt: TGTGCCAGCAGTCAAGCGGGACAGGGGGCTGATGAGCAGTTCTTC
cdr3_aa: CASSQAGQGADEQFF

j_call: TRBJ1-2
d_call: TRBD1
v_call: TRBV5-1
clone_size: -
cdr3_nt: TGCGCCAGCAGCTTAGGACACCCGCGACAGGGTCACTATGGCTACACCTTC
cdr3_aa: CASSLGHPRQGHYGYTF

j_call: TRBJ2-3
d_call: -
v_call: TRBV3-1/TRBV3-2
clone_size: -
cdr3_nt: TGTGCCAGCAGCCAGGGGGCAAGGCGAGATACGCAGTATTTT
cdr3_aa: CASSQGARRDTQYF

j_call: TRBJ1-2
d_call: TRBD1
v_call: TRBV29-1
clone_size: -
cdr3_nt: TGCAGCGTTGAAGACTCGACAGGGTCCTATGGCTACACCTTC
cdr3_aa: CSVEDSTGSYGYTF

j_call: TRBJ1-3
d_call: -
v_call: TRBV6-5
clone_size: few
cdr3_nt: TGTGCCAGCAGTATAACACACTCTGGAAACACCATATATTTT
cdr3_aa: CASSITHSGNTIYF

j_call: TRBJ2-3
d_call: TRBD2
v_call: TRBV6-4
clone_size: few
cdr3_nt: TGTGCCAGCAGTGACTCGACTAGCGGGGGGGCCGATACGCAGTATTTT
cdr3_aa: CASSDSTSGGADTQYF

j_call: TRBJ2-7
d_call: -
v_call: TRBV7-2
clone_size: -
cdr3_nt: TGTGCCAGCAGCTTAGGGCTAGCTGGGTACGAGCAGTACTTC
cdr3_aa: CASSLGLAGYEQYF

j_call: TRBJ1-2
d_call: TRBD1
v_call: TRBV5-1
clone_size: -
cdr3_nt: TGCGCCAGCAGCCCAACGGGACAGGGGGCTTACTATGGCTACACCTTC
cdr3_aa: CASSPTGQGAYYGYTF

j_call: TRBJ1-4
d_call: -
v_call: TRBV5-5
clone_size: -
cdr3_nt: TGTGCCAGCAGCTTGCACGTCGGAACTAATGAAAAACTGTTTTTT
cdr3_aa: CASSLHVGTNEKLFF

j_call: TRBJ2-1
d_call: TRBD2
v_call: TRBV2
clone_size: -
cdr3_nt: TGTGCCAGCAGTGATAGCGGGAGGTGGTATGAGCAGTTCTTC
cdr3_aa: CASSDSGRWYEQFF

j_call: TRBJ2-3
d_call: -
v_call: TRBV28
clone_size: once
cdr3_nt: TGTGCCACCCAGGGCCCGGCTCGGAACACAGATACGCAGTATTTT
cdr3_aa: CATQGPARNTDTQYF

j_call: TRBJ2-1
d_call: -
v_call: TRBV7-2
clone_size: -
cdr3_nt: TGTGCCAGCAGCTTTAACGGGGACTCCTACAATGAGCAGTTCTTC
cdr3_aa: CASSFNGDSYNEQFF

j_call: TRBJ2-5
d_call: -
v_call: TRBV7-2
clone_size: -
cdr3_nt: TGTGCCAGCAGCTCCGGGTCTCAAGAGACCCAGTACTTC
cdr3_aa: CASSSGSQETQYF

j_call: TRBJ1-5
d_call: -
v_call: TRBV21-1
clone_size: -
cdr3_nt: TGTGCCAGCTGCCGATCGACAGATTATAGCAATCAGCCCCAGCATTTT
cdr3_aa: CASCRSTDYSNQPQHF

j_call: TRBJ2-7
d_call: -
v_call: TRBV20-1
clone_size: once
cdr3_nt: TGCAGTGCTCCGACATACGAGCAGTACTTC
cdr3_aa: CSAPTYEQYF

j_call: TRBJ2-7
d_call: -
v_call: TRBV7-9
clone_size: -
cdr3_nt: TGTGCCAGCAGCTCACCAAGGACAGAATCTCCCTACGAGCAGTACTTC
cdr3_aa: CASSSPRTESPYEQYF

j_call: TRBJ1-1
d_call: -
v_call: TRBV5-4
clone_size: -
cdr3_nt: TGTGCCAGCAACTTGGACAGGAACACTGAAGCTTTCTTT
cdr3_aa: CASNLDRNTEAFF

j_call: TRBJ2-7
d_call: TRBD1
v_call: TRBV5-1
clone_size: -
cdr3_nt: TGCGCCAGCAGCTTGAGGCAGGGGGCTCGGATCGAGCAGTACTTC
cdr3_aa: CASSLRQGARIEQYF

j_call: TRBJ2-6
d_call: -
v_call: TRBV6-2/TRBV6-3
clone_size: few
cdr3_nt: TGTGCCAGCAGCCCTATAGACACGTCTGGGGCCAACGTCCTGACTTTC
cdr3_aa: CASSPIDTSGANVLTF

j_call: TRBJ2-3
d_call: -
v_call: TRBV2
clone_size: -
cdr3_nt: TGTGCCAGCAGGGAGGCGGTTAGCACAGATACGCAGTATTTT
cdr3_aa: CASREAVSTDTQYF

j_call: TRBJ1-1
d_call: TRBD1
v_call: TRBV2
clone_size: once
cdr3_nt: TGTGCCAGCAGTGAGGACAGGGGAAGAGGCACTGAAGCTTTCTTT
cdr3_aa: CASSEDRGRGTEAFF